This TCR beta chain was recorded in a study of blood T cell repertoires in COVID-19. Study at large: PBMCs, B-cell-depleted T cells, or T cells provided the cDNA or gDNA that made up the material.

Participant age was roughly 18 to 100 years, and participants resided in roughly 24 US areas. Cohort assignment relied on participant-reported clinical history. Exposed enrollees had met someone with a PCR-confirmed or clinician-diagnosed COVID-19 case at some point within the 2 weeks before study entry. The CDR3 extends over 15 amino acids. Germline V lookup: CDR1 LNHDA, CDR2 SQIVND (reference sequence). Trimming removed 1 base from V and 7 bases from J, with 16 bases in between. Sequencing was performed with immunoSEQ multiplex PCR; in TCRdb, only in-frame clones are kept and a portion is missing. The sample holds 200,000 or so clones; under 90% are singletons and the top ten take roughly 5%.

The specimen was PBMCs or T cells enriched from blood (not recorded which). The TCR originated in a woman aged 45-65 years who had been exposed to COVID-19. The rearrangement joins TRBV19 to TRBJ1-1; D remains ambiguous. This CDR3 reads CASSIGVAGGFEAFF. The CDR3 nucleotides read TGTGCCAGTAGTATAGGGGTCGCGGGCGGCTTTGAAGCTTTCTTT.